The entry below gives a single T cell receptor beta chain sequence along with its context. No antigen is known for it. This sample is drawn from a study of CD8+ T cells in alopecia areata. Findings and limits, study-wide: The presence of one nonresponder keeps the tie between baseline CD8+ expansion and response uncertain.

The V gene end was trimmed by 9 bases and the J gene end by 3 bases; junction bases not matched to a gene: 7. This CDR3 comprises 14 residues. The germline CDR1 and CDR2 sequences are MNHNY and SVGAGI (reference sequence). The treatment: oral pan-JAK inhibitor, 5-10 mg twice daily. Extracted from the samples, RNA was reverse transcribed into cDNA to serve as the sequencing template. Assay used: immunoSEQ multiplex PCR; TCRdb lists only in-frame clones, some missing. The table includes about 260,000 clones, about 60% detected once. The J gene is TRBJ2-4, the V gene TRBV6-6; 8 bases agree with TRBD1. The TCR originated in a human donor with alopecia areata. Sequenced here: CD4+ T cells sorted from blood, sampled around week 54, from a patient treated with tofacitinib. CDR3 region: CASQPTGVKNIQYF. The CDR3 DNA sequence: TGTGCCAGTCAACCGACAGGGGTCAAAAACATTCAGTACTTC.